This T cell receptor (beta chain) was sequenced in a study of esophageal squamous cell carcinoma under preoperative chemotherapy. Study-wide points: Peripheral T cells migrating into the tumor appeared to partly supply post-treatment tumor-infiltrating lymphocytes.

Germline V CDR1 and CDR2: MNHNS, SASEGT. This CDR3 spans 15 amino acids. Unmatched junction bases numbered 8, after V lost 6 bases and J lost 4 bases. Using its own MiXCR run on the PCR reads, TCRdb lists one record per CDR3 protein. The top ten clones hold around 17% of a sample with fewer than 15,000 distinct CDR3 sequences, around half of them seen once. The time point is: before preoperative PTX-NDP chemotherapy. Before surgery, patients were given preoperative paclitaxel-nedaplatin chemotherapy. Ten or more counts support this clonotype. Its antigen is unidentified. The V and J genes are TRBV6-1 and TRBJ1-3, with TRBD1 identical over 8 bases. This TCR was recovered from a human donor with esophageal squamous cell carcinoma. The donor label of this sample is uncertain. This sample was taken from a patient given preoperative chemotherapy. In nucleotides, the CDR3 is TGTGCCAGCAGGGCAGGGACAGGCCTCGGAAACACCATATATTTT. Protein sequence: CASRAGTGLGNTIYF.